This entry lists 17 T cell receptor beta chains sequenced from one sample in a study of blood T cell repertoires in COVID-19. Profiled with immunoSEQ multiplex PCR; TCRdb holds only in-frame clones, not every one. This repertoire shows fewer than 300,000 clones, approximately 92% found once; its top ten account for 1.1%. Sequencing was performed on PBMCs or T cells enriched from blood (not recorded which). The receptors were sampled from a woman younger than 45 who had recovered from COVID-19.

The chain is built from TRBV7-9 and TRBJ2-5, with D perhaps TRBD1 (6 bases). The CDR3 is 17 residues long. Germline V gives CDR1 SEHNR, CDR2 FQNEAQ (reference sequence). V was trimmed by 5 bases and J by 1 base, leaving 20 bases between them. The CDR3 DNA follows: TGTGCCAGCAGCCCAAATAGGGGACAAAACCTCCAAGAGACCCAGTACTTC. Translation gives CASSPNRGQNLQETQYF.

The rearrangement uses TRBV7-3 and TRBJ1-2; 9 bases line up with TRBD1. Germline V gene data show CDR1 as SGHTA and CDR2 as FQGTGA. V lost 3 bases, J lost 3 bases, and 5 bases stayed unmatched. The CDR3 is 15 amino acids. The CDR3 nucleotides are TGTGCCAGCAGCTTGGGACAGGGAACACACTATGGCTACACCTTC. Protein product: CASSLGQGTHYGYTF.

The CDR3 here is CASSSTGGLSVYEQYF. In nucleotides, the CDR3 is TGTGCCAGCAGTTCAACAGGGGGACTTTCAGTATACGAGCAGTACTTC. The chain recombines TRBV27 with TRBJ2-7, with 8 bases matching TRBD1. CDR1 and CDR2 from the germline V gene are MNHEY and SMNVEV (reference sequence). The CDR3 totals 16 residues. The junction had 12 bases not matched to a gene; V was cut back by 4 bases and J by 4 bases.

The V and J genes are TRBV20-1 and TRBJ1-1; 7 bases line up with TRBD1. Trimming cost V 3 bases and J 11 bases; bases outside gene matches: 15. The CDR3 consists of 14 residues. Per germline, CDR1 DFQATT and CDR2 SNEGSKA (reference sequence). This CDR3 reads CSASRRNQGGRAFF. CDR3 DNA: TGCAGTGCTAGTAGAAGGAATCAGGGGGGAAGGGCTTTCTTT.

This sequence joins TRBV29-1 and TRBJ2-7; 9 bases fit TRBD2. The V and J ends lost 5 bases and 1 base, in that order; junction bases with no gene match: 6. The CDR3 is 14 amino acids. Germline V CDR1 and CDR2: SQVTM, ANQGSEA. The CDR3 sequence: CSVLTSGISYEQYF. The CDR3, as DNA: TGCAGCGTTTTGACTAGCGGTATTTCCTACGAGCAGTACTTC.

The V gene is TRBV7-2, the J gene TRBJ1-1; D uncertain. This CDR3 spans 16 amino acids. V was trimmed by 3 bases and J by 0 bases, leaving 14 bases between them. Germline V CDR1 and CDR2: SGHTA, FQGNSA. CDR3 bases: TGTGCCAGCAGCTTTACGTCGGTGCTCATGAACACTGAAGCTTTCTTT. It encodes CASSFTSVLMNTEAFF.

J is TRBJ2-1 and V is TRBV4-2; 8 nucleotides line up with TRBD1. The CDR3 has 14 residues. V lost 4 bases and J lost 7; bases outside the gene matches: 6. The germline CDR1 and CDR2 sequences are LGHNA and YNFKEQ. CDR3 amino acids: CASSPGQGDNEQFF. In DNA, the CDR3 is TGTGCCAGCAGCCCCGGACAGGGTGATAATGAGCAGTTCTTC.

The chain is built from TRBV28 and TRBJ1-1; possibly TRBD1 for D (5 bases). The CDR3 is made up of 16 amino acids. V was cut by 10 bases and J by 4 bases, with 25 bases left in between. Germline CDR1 MDHEN, CDR2 SYDVKM. The CDR3 DNA reads as TGTGCCACCACAGTTTCGTTTGGCCAGGGAGGCACTGAAGCTTTCTTT. This codes for CATTVSFGQGGTEAFF.

V gene TRBV29-1 combines with J gene TRBJ2-6; 9 bases agree with TRBD2. Per germline, CDR1 SQVTM and CDR2 ANQGSEA. The CDR3 covers 16 residues. V shed 1 base and J 2 bases; nucleotides not matched to a gene: 3. In DNA, the CDR3 is TGCAGCGTTGAAGGTCTAGCGGGAACTGGGGCCAACGTCCTGACTTTC. Its translation is CSVEGLAGTGANVLTF.

J is TRBJ1-4 and V is TRBV28; D is perhaps TRBD1 (5 bases). The CDR3 is 15 residues long. Germline V CDR1 and CDR2: MDHEN, SYDVKM. The V end was cut by 2 bases, the J end by 4 bases, with 11 bases between. The CDR3 sequence is CASSLIRGDNEKLFF. CDR3 sequence (DNA): TGTGCCAGCAGTTTAATAAGGGGCGATAATGAAAAACTGTTTTTT.

The chain links TRBV7-2 to TRBJ2-1; 7 bases map to TRBD1. The V gene end was trimmed by 3 bases and the J gene end by 5 bases; junction bases not matched to a gene: 16. CDR1 SGHTA and CDR2 FQGNSA come from the germline V gene. The CDR3 loop spans 18 amino acids. CDR3 DNA: TGTGCCAGCAGCTTTCTTGTAATCTCCAGACAGGGAGACAATGAGCAGTTCTTC. Its translation: CASSFLVISRQGDNEQFF.

To note about this clone: At one boundary the junction diverges from the germline segment, which might be a read error. This sequence joins TRBV30 and TRBJ1-2, with no clear D. The germline V gene has CDR1 GTSNPN and CDR2 SVGIG (reference sequence). The CDR3 is 13 amino acids. The CDR3 region has the DNA TGTGCCTGGACGCGGGCAGCTCAATCGGCTAGCTCCTTC. This translates into CAWTRAAQSASSF.

This chain links TRBV10-3 with TRBJ2-7; TRBD2 agrees at 9 bases. The length of the CDR3 is 16 residues. The germline CDR1 and CDR2 sequences are ENHRY and SYGVKD. The V gene end was trimmed by 4 bases and the J gene end by 2 bases; junction bases not matched to a gene: 9. CDR3 in amino acids: CAISGQASGKPYEQYF. CDR3 in DNA: TGTGCCATCAGTGGACAGGCTAGCGGGAAGCCCTACGAGCAGTACTTC.

The chain links TRBV5-6 to TRBJ1-5; possibly TRBD1 for D (6 bases). With 1 base removed from V and 2 bases from J, the gap between germline ends came to 10 bases. Germline V gene sequence: CDR1 SGHDT, CDR2 YYEEEE. The CDR3 runs to 15 residues. CDR3 region: CASSLRGYRNQPQHF. The CDR3 DNA reads TGTGCCAGCAGCTTGAGGGGGTATCGCAATCAGCCCCAGCATTTT.

CDR3 in DNA: TGTGCCAGCAGCCAAGAACCGACTAGCGGGAGGGCGTCCTACAATGAGCAGTTCTTC. Its protein is CASSQEPTSGRASYNEQFF. This rearrangement joins TRBV3-1 (or the pseudogene TRBV3-2) to TRBJ2-1, with TRBD2 identical over 14 bases. This CDR3 comprises 19 residues. Unmatched junction bases numbered 5, after V lost 0 bases and J lost 1 base. Germline CDR1 is LGHDT and CDR2 is YNNKEL (reference sequence).

The rearrangement links TRBV19 to TRBJ2-5; no definite D call. The germline V gene has CDR1 LNHDA and CDR2 SQIVND (reference sequence). There are 14 residues in the CDR3. The germline V and J ends were trimmed by 1 base and 3 bases, with 9 bases remaining between them. CDR3 bases: TGTGCCAGTAGTATAGGTATTGGAGAAGAGACCCAGTACTTC. Protein: CASSIGIGEETQYF.

This clone has just a few counts. The chain has TRBV10-1 and TRBJ1-1, with 9 nucleotides matching TRBD1. V shed 3 bases and J 12 bases; nucleotides not matched to a gene: 8. The CDR3 is made up of 13 amino acids. Germline assignment: CDR1 WNHNN and CDR2 SYGVQD (reference sequence). The DNA for the CDR3 is TGCGCCAGCAGTGATAGCCGGGACAGGGAACCTTTCTTT. Translating it yields CASSDSRDREPFF.